This is a list of T cell receptor beta chains from one sample in a study of T-cell reconstitution after alpha-beta-depleted transplantation in children. One entry per CDR3 protein results from TCRdb running MiXCR on the PCR reads. The sample consists of about 610,000 distinct CDR3 sequences, roughly a tenth of them appearing once. Material: PBMCs from the stem cell graft donor, obtained from the stem cell graft. The receptor set was obtained from a human donor who donated a stem cell graft to a child with acute myeloid leukemia. The CDR3 runs from the conserved cysteine through the conserved F or W. A D gene is named only where the DNA matches it firmly. Expanded clones are given a class, and other clones once, few, many or no size at all.

J gene | clone size | V gene | D gene | CDR3 DNA | CDR3 protein
TRBJ1-1 | few | TRBV21-1 | NA | TGTGCCAGGCCCTCCACAGGGGTTGACACTGAAGCTTTCTTT | CARPSTGVDTEAFF
TRBJ2-1 | NA | TRBV7-2 | TRBD2 | TGTGCCAGCAGCCGAACTAGCGGAGTCTCCTACAATGAGCAGTTCTTC | CASSRTSGVSYNEQFF
TRBJ2-3 | few | TRBV29-1 | TRBD1 | TGCAGCGTTGGGGGGACAGTTAGCACAGATACGCAGTATTTT | CSVGGTVSTDTQYF
TRBJ2-7 | few | TRBV7-7 | NA | TGTGCTAGCAGCTTCGGGTATGGGAGGAACGAGCAGTACTTC | CASSFGYGRNEQYF
TRBJ2-1 | many | TRBV12-3/TRBV12-4 | NA | TGTGCCAGCGGAAAAACAGGGAGCAATGAGCAGTTCTTC | CASGKTGSNEQFF
TRBJ1-2 | few | TRBV27 | NA | TGTGCCAGCAGTTACGGTATGGACTATGGCTACACCTTC | CASSYGMDYGYTF
TRBJ1-1 | few | TRBV11-2 | NA | TGTGCCAGCAGCCCGACCAACAGACTATATGGTGAAGCTTTCTTT | CASSPTNRLYGEAFF
TRBJ2-6 | NA | TRBV15 | NA | TGTGCCACCAGTCAGGGTTTCTCTGGGGCCAACGTCCTGACTTTC | CATSQGFSGANVLTF
TRBJ2-1 | many | TRBV4-2 | TRBD2 | TGTGCCAGCAGCCCCGAGGGGACTAGCAACTACAATGAGCAGTTCTTC | CASSPEGTSNYNEQFF
TRBJ1-1 | NA | TRBV30 | NA | TGTGCCTGGAGTTGGGTTGGCAGGCCTGACACTGAAGCTTTCTTT | CAWSWVGRPDTEAFF
TRBJ1-4 | few | TRBV10-3 | TRBD1 | TGTGCCATCAGCTTCGGACAGGGGAATGAAAAACTGTTTTTT | CAISFGQGNEKLFF
TRBJ2-1 | NA | TRBV7-2 | NA | TGTGCCAGCAGCCCCTGGGGTGGGTATGAGCAGTTCTTC | CASSPWGGYEQFF
TRBJ2-3 | few | TRBV4-3 | TRBD1 | TGCGCCAGCAGCCAAACAGGGGGAGCGCAGTATTTT | CASSQTGGAQYF
TRBJ1-2 | NA | TRBV7-3 | NA | TGTGCCAGCAGCCCTTCGCCCGGCCCTAACTATGGCTACACCTTC | CASSPSPGPNYGYTF
TRBJ2-7 | many | TRBV6-5 | TRBD2 | TGTGCCAGCAGTTACTCGAGAACTAGCGGGAGTTCCTACGAGCAGTACTTC | CASSYSRTSGSSYEQYF
TRBJ2-7 | NA | TRBV14 | NA | TGTGCCAGCAGCCAAAAAATCGGCAGCTCCTACGAGCAGTACTTC | CASSQKIGSSYEQYF
TRBJ2-7 | many | TRBV12-3/TRBV12-4 | TRBD2 | TGTGCCAGCAGTCAGCGGGAGTGGGAGCAGTACTTC | CASSQREWEQYF
TRBJ2-6 | few | TRBV5-1 | NA | TGCGCCAGCAGCCGCGCAGGGGAAGGGGCCAACGTCCTGACTTTC | CASSRAGEGANVLTF
TRBJ2-4 | NA | TRBV11-2 | TRBD2 | TGTGCCAGCAGCCTTTCTAGCGGGATAACTCTGGCCAAAAACATTCAGTACTTC | CASSLSSGITLAKNIQYF
TRBJ2-1 | NA | TRBV12-3/TRBV12-4 | TRBD2 | TGTGCCAGCACCGACACTGGACTAGCGGGAGGGAAAGATGAGCAGTTCTTC | CASTDTGLAGGKDEQFF
TRBJ1-5 | few | TRBV20-1 | NA | TGCAGTGCTAGTGTTGGGCGCTGGGTATATCAGCCCCAGCATTTT | CSASVGRWVYQPQHF
TRBJ2-7 | few | TRBV5-1 | TRBD2 | TGCGCCAGCAGCTCTTTAGCGGGAGTGCAGCAAGAGCAGTACTTC | CASSSLAGVQQEQYF
TRBJ2-3 | NA | TRBV29-1 | NA | TGCAGCGTTGTTCCCGACCTGGGCACAGATACGCAGTATTTT | CSVVPDLGTDTQYF
TRBJ1-5 | few | TRBV2 | NA | TGTGCCAGCAGCGACCGATCGGGGAGCAATCAGCCCCAGCATTTT | CASSDRSGSNQPQHF
TRBJ2-7 | few | TRBV7-8 | TRBD2 | TGTGCCAGCAGCTTAGGAGGACTAGCGGGCGTCTACGAGCAGTACTTC | CASSLGGLAGVYEQYF
TRBJ2-7 | many | TRBV4-3 | TRBD2 | TGCGCCAGCAGCCCCGGAACGGCTAGCGGGAGTTACGAGCAGTACTTC | CASSPGTASGSYEQYF
TRBJ2-1 | few | TRBV20-1 | NA | TGCAGTGCTACCCTCCAGCCCCTAATCTCCGAGCAGTTCTTC | CSATLQPLISEQFF
TRBJ2-3 | few | TRBV6-2/TRBV6-3 | NA | TGTGCCAGCAGAACCGGGACACCATCGAATACGCAGTATTTT | CASRTGTPSNTQYF
TRBJ2-3 | few | TRBV20-1 | TRBD2 | TGCAGTGCTCCCCCGACAGGGAAGCTAGCGGGAGTACTTACAGATACGCAGTATTTT | CSAPPTGKLAGVLTDTQYF
TRBJ1-1 | few | TRBV4-2 | NA | TGTGCCAGCAGCCCCAGACCCCCGGGACCCCTCGCGAACACTGAAGCTTTCTTT | CASSPRPPGPLANTEAFF
TRBJ2-7 | many | TRBV25-1 | NA | TGTGCCAGCAGTCCCCACGAGCAGTACTTC | CASSPHEQYF
TRBJ2-2 | few | TRBV2 | NA | TGTGCCAGCAGTCCATTATCAGCGAACACCGGGGAGCTGTTTTTT | CASSPLSANTGELFF